The sequence of this T cell receptor (beta chain) was determined in a study of response to subunit inactivated influenza vaccine. CDR1 and CDR2 (germline): MDHEN, SYDVKM. V dropped 4 bases and J dropped 0 bases, with 13 bases sitting between them. CDR3 size: 16 residues. TCRdb reanalysed the RT-PCR reads using MiXCR and keeps one entry per CDR3 protein. Here the sample spans a few hundred thousand distinct CDR3 sequences, around a fifth being singletons. This specimen consisted of PBMCs from blood, obtained approximately 20 months after vaccination. This TCR came from a man in his fifties or sixties who received an inactivated influenza vaccine. V is TRBV28 and J is TRBJ2-1; D remains ambiguous. CDR3 in DNA: TGTGCCAGCAGTTCCCCCCTGCGGAGCTCCTACAATGAGCAGTTCTTC. It yields the protein CASSSPLRSSYNEQFF.